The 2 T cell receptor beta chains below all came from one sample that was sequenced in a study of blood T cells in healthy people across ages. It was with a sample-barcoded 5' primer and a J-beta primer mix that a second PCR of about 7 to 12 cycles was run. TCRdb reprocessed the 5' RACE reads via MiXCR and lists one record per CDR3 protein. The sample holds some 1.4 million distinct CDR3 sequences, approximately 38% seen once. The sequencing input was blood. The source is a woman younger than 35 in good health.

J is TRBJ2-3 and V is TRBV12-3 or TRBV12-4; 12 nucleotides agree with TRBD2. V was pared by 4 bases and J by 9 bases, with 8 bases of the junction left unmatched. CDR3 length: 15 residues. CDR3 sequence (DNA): TGTGCCAGCAGTTGGTCTCTAGCGGGAGGGGGCACGCAGTATTTT. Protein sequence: CASSWSLAGGGTQYF.

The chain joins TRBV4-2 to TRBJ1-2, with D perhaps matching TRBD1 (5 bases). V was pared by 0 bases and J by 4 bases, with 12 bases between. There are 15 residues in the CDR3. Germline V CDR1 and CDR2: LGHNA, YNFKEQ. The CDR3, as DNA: TGTGCCAGCAGCCAAGATATCGCCAGGGCCTATGGCTACACCTTC. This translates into CASSQDIARAYGYTF.